The 24 T cell receptor beta chains below were found in one sample sequenced in a study of T cell changes during pregnancy in multiple sclerosis. The protocol was immunoSEQ multiplex PCR, while the TCRdb copy is restricted to in-frame clones and leaves out a portion. The sample records tens of thousands of clones, around 92% being singletons. Sample: CD4+ T cells from peripheral blood mononuclear cells, taken in the second trimester of pregnancy. The receptors were sampled from a female donor in good health, enrolled as a control in a pregnancy study.

CDR3 amino acids: CASIDRVGNQPQHF. In DNA, the CDR3 is TGTGCCAGCATAGACAGGGTAGGCAATCAGCCCCAGCATTTT. V and J are TRBV6-6 and TRBJ1-5; 7 nucleotides align to TRBD1. V shed 7 bases and J 2 bases; nucleotides not matched to a gene: 5. Germline CDR1 and CDR2: MNHNY and SVGAGI (reference sequence). The CDR3 consists of 14 residues.

V gene TRBV6-6 combines with J gene TRBJ2-3; possibly TRBD2 for D (6 bases). The CDR3 totals 14 residues. CDR1 and CDR2 from the germline V gene are MNHNY and SVGAGI (reference sequence). The V and J ends lost 2 bases and 2 bases respectively, with 8 bases between them. The CDR3 reads CASSYRGSTDTQYF. CDR3 sequence (DNA): TGTGCCAGCAGTTACCGGGGGTCCACAGATACGCAGTATTTT.

The rearrangement links TRBV11-2 to TRBJ1-4; 8 bases align to TRBD1. The germline V gene has CDR1 SGHAT and CDR2 FQNNGV. The V and J ends lost 5 bases and 7 bases, in that order; junction bases with no gene match: 6. The CDR3 has 14 residues. The CDR3 nucleotides are TGTGCCAGCAGCCTTCGTGGGACAGGTGAAAAACTGTTTTTT. Translated, it gives CASSLRGTGEKLFF.

The V call is TRBV2, the J call TRBJ2-5, with 9 nucleotides matching TRBD2. This CDR3 has 14 amino acids. The V gene end was trimmed by 3 bases and the J gene end by 3 bases; junction bases not matched to a gene: 2. Germline assignment: CDR1 SNHLY and CDR2 FYNNEI. The CDR3 nucleotides read TGTGCCAGCAGTGACCAGCGGGGGGAAGAGACCCAGTACTTC. Translated, it gives CASSDQRGEETQYF.

A few counts support this clone. The chain uses TRBV7-9 and TRBJ1-2; 7 bases fit TRBD1. Trimming took 0 bases from V and 6 from J; bases not matched to a gene: 4. This CDR3 has 14 amino acids. From germline, CDR1 is SEHNR and CDR2 FQNEAQ (reference sequence). CDR3 residues: CASSLAGQEHGYTF. The CDR3 DNA reads TGTGCCAGCAGCTTAGCTGGACAGGAGCATGGCTACACCTTC.

The J gene is TRBJ2-7, the V gene TRBV15; TRBD1 aligns across 7 bases. Trimming cost V 0 bases and J 3 bases; bases outside gene matches: 8. Per germline, CDR1 LNHNV and CDR2 YYDKDF (reference sequence). The CDR3 is 16 residues long. For the CDR3, the DNA is TGTGCCACCAGCAGAGATGGGCCGGCAGGGGGCTACGAGCAGTACTTC. It translates to CATSRDGPAGGYEQYF.

This clone was seen only once. Other DNA sequences in this specimen translate into the identical CDR3. The chain uses TRBV7-2 and TRBJ2-3; TRBD2 matches at 10 bases. The V segment lost 4 bases and the J segment 6 bases; nucleotides outside the gene matches: 4. CDR3 length: 14 residues. Germline V lookup: CDR1 SGHTA, CDR2 FQGNSA. CDR3 in amino acids: CASSSRLAGDTQYF. As DNA, the CDR3 is TGTGCCAGCAGCTCGAGACTAGCGGGCGATACGCAGTATTTT.

The chain links TRBV30 to TRBJ2-1; TRBD2 matches at 10 bases. V was clipped by 4 bases and J by 8 bases; unmatched bases: 8. Looked up from germline, CDR1 is GTSNPN and CDR2 is SVGIG (reference sequence). The CDR3 is 14 residues long. In nucleotides, the CDR3 is TGTGCCTGGACTAGCGGGAGTTCTTTCCATGAGCAGTTCTTC. Amino acid sequence: CAWTSGSSFHEQFF.

This clone was seen a handful of times. The chain couples TRBV2 to TRBJ1-3; TRBD1 matches 7 bases. V was pared by 8 bases and J by 4 bases, with 8 bases of the junction left unmatched. Germline loops: CDR1 SNHLY, CDR2 FYNNEI. There are 14 residues in the CDR3. The chain's CDR3 is CASRPEGAGNTIYF. The CDR3 coding sequence is TGTGCCAGCCGCCCGGAGGGGGCCGGAAACACCATATATTTT.

This rearrangement joins TRBV30 to TRBJ2-7, with 7 bases that match TRBD2. With V trimmed by 3 bases and J by 2 bases, 7 bases remained unmatched. CDR1 is GTSNPN, CDR2 SVGIG, per germline (reference sequence). The CDR3 runs 14 residues. DNA for the CDR3: TGTGCCTGGAGGGCTAGCGGATATACCTACGAGCAGTACTTC. Translated, it gives CAWRASGYTYEQYF.

V usage is TRBV2 and J usage is TRBJ1-1, with no clear D. The ends were cut back, 3 bases at V and 7 bases at J, with 15 bases in the middle. Germline lookup yields CDR1 SNHLY and CDR2 FYNNEI. The CDR3 has 14 amino acids. The CDR3 DNA is TGTGCCAGCAGTGAGTACAGCCAACGTAGTGAAGCTTTCTTT. This codes for CASSEYSQRSEAFF.

This chain connects TRBV27 to TRBJ2-7, with D perhaps TRBD2 (5 bases). The CDR3 is 15 residues long. The V gene's germline CDR1 is MNHEY and CDR2 SMNVEV (reference sequence). V lost 2 bases and J 4 bases, leaving 15 bases between the germline ends. Here the CDR3 reads CASSLRSGNFYEQYF. The CDR3 DNA is TGTGCCAGCAGTTTAAGATCGGGAAATTTTTACGAGCAGTACTTC.

This clone was detected once. The J gene is TRBJ1-2, the V gene TRBV27; 9 bases fit TRBD1. In germline, CDR1 is MNHEY, CDR2 SMNVEV (reference sequence). J gave up 4 bases and V 6 bases, and 9 bases lay outside the gene matches. This CDR3 has 15 residues. The CDR3 DNA sequence: TGTGCCAGCAGAACCGGGACAGGGTTTGGCTATGGCTACACCTTC. Protein sequence: CASRTGTGFGYGYTF.

A single count supports this clone. V usage is TRBV27 and J usage is TRBJ2-3; D is undetermined. This CDR3 has 14 amino acids. Germline V CDR1 and CDR2: MNHEY, SMNVEV (reference sequence). V was pared by 3 bases and J by 0 bases, with 7 bases between. The CDR3 DNA reads TGTGCCAGCAGTTTTACCACAAGCACAGATACGCAGTATTTT. Its translation: CASSFTTSTDTQYF.

The chain employs TRBV11-3 and TRBJ2-1, with 11 bases aligning to TRBD1. The germline V gene encodes CDR1 SGHNT and CDR2 YENEEA. The CDR3 covers 16 residues. After removal of 3 bases from V and 8 bases from J, the junction contained 9 bases not matched to a gene. The CDR3 sequence: CASSFFRDRGGDEQFF. In DNA form, the CDR3 reads TGTGCCAGCAGCTTTTTCCGGGACAGGGGGGGCGATGAGCAGTTCTTC.

The chain carries TRBV7-9 and TRBJ1-4, with a weak D call TRBD1 (6 bases). Trimming took off 2 bases at V and 8 bases at J, with 9 bases between the two ends. Germline V lookup: CDR1 SEHNR, CDR2 FQNEAQ (reference sequence). The CDR3 runs 13 residues. The CDR3 DNA sequence: TGTGCCAGCAGCTTAAGCGACAGGGAAAAACTGTTTTTT. Translating it yields CASSLSDREKLFF. The whole variable domain, filled in from reference TRBV7-9 and TRBJ1-4, reads DTGVSQNPRHKITKRGQNVTFRCDPISEHNRLYWYRQTLGQGPEFLTYFQNEAQLEKSRLLSDRFSAERPKGSFSTLEIQRTEQGDSAMYLCASSLSDREKLFFGSGTQLSVL.

The chain couples TRBV9 to TRBJ2-7; 9 bases align to TRBD1. CDR3 length: 18 residues. Germline V gene data show CDR1 as SGDLS and CDR2 as YYNGEE. Trimming took 0 bases from V and 3 from J; bases not matched to a gene: 13. The CDR3 bases are TGTGCCAGCAGCGTAGGCCTCCCGCTTCGGGACAGGGTCTACGAGCAGTACTTC. Amino acid sequence: CASSVGLPLRDRVYEQYF.

The J gene is TRBJ2-1, the V gene TRBV21-1; TRBD1 reflects the table's D call only, with no check against the DNA. TRBV21-1 is labeled a pseudogene. This CDR3 comprises 15 residues. The CDR3 is CASSFRQGLLNEQFF. CDR3 coding DNA: TGTGCCAGCAGCTTCAGACAGGGGCTCTTGAACGAGCAGTTCTTC.

The chain employs TRBV2 and TRBJ2-7, with 8 bases lining up with TRBD1. Germline CDR1 and CDR2: SNHLY and FYNNEI. The CDR3 runs to 14 residues. V gave up 2 bases and J gave up 2 bases; unmatched junction bases: 2. The CDR3 DNA follows: TGTGCCAGCAGTGAACAGGGGGCGGCCTACGAGCAGTACTTC. Translated, it gives CASSEQGAAYEQYF.

This clone was observed a single time. The genes are TRBV5-8 and TRBJ2-1, with D possibly TRBD2 on 6 matching bases. The CDR3 spans 15 residues. Germline V gene lookup returns CDR1 SGHTS and CDR2 YDEGEE. Deletions cut 4 bases from V and 2 bases from J, with 13 bases between. The CDR3 loop reads CASSVGLTAYNEQFF. CDR3 in DNA: TGTGCCAGCAGCGTAGGACTAACCGCCTACAATGAGCAGTTCTTC.

The chain recombines TRBV7-2 with TRBJ1-1, with TRBD1 as a possible D gene (5 bases). CDR3 length: 15 residues. Between the trimmed V and J ends, which lost 5 bases and 4 bases, there was a span of 17 bases. Looked up from germline, CDR1 is SGHTA and CDR2 is FQGNSA. CDR3 protein: CASSPQPGVGTEAFF. The CDR3 nucleotides read TGTGCCAGCAGCCCACAACCGGGGGTCGGCACTGAAGCTTTCTTT.

The V and J genes are TRBV27 and TRBJ2-7, with TRBD2 identical over 8 bases. The CDR3 is 15 residues long. V dropped 2 bases and J dropped 1; count of bases not matched to a gene: 4. Germline lookup yields CDR1 MNHEY and CDR2 SMNVEV (reference sequence). The CDR3 here is CASSLAGTRSYEQYF. As DNA, the CDR3 is TGTGCCAGCAGTTTAGCCGGGACTAGATCCTACGAGCAGTACTTC.

V is TRBV2 and J is TRBJ1-2; 12 nucleotides match TRBD1. The CDR3 extends over 13 amino acids. The germline V gene has CDR1 SNHLY and CDR2 FYNNEI. Germline trimming cut 4 bases from V and 7 bases from J; bases unmatched to any gene: 1. CDR3 region: CASSGDRGPGYTF. In DNA, the CDR3 is TGTGCCAGCAGTGGGGACAGGGGGCCTGGCTACACCTTC. The complete variable domain, with remaining parts taken from reference TRBV2 and TRBJ1-2, reads EPEVTQTPSHQVTQMGQEVILRCVPISNHLYFYWYRQILGQKVEFLVSFYNNEISEKSEIFDDQFSVERPDGSNFTLKIRSTKLEDSAMYFCASSGDRGPGYTFGSGTRLTVV.

This chain uses TRBV7-2 with TRBJ2-1, with 8 nucleotides matching TRBD2. V trimming: 1 base; J trimming: 4 bases; junction bases outside the gene matches: 9. The CDR3 spans 17 residues. CDR1 is SGHTA, CDR2 FQGNSA, per germline. In DNA, the CDR3 is TGTGCCAGCAGCTTAGTCCCTGGACGGGGGGGGTACAATGAGCAGTTCTTC. It yields the protein CASSLVPGRGGYNEQFF.